Listed here are 7 T cell receptor beta chains from one sample, sequenced in a study of T-cell reconstitution after alpha-beta-depleted transplantation in children. Researchers prepared the TCRbeta library using unique molecular identifiers, the study reports. TCRdb independently ran MiXCR on the PCR reads; one entry per CDR3 protein. The table shows 150,000 to 200,000 distinct CDR3 sequences, with approximately 12% occurring only once. The sequenced sample was PBMCs, obtained before TCRalphabeta/CD19-depleted stem cell transplant. The receptors here all came from a boy aged 2 to 10 with acute myeloid leukemia, due to receive a stem cell transplant.

In this sample, this clonotype turned up many times. The CDR3 DNA is TGTGCCAGCAGTTTGCTTGGGGCCAACGTCCTGACTTTC. This encodes CASSLLGANVLTF. The chain combines TRBV27 with TRBJ2-6; D ambiguous. This CDR3 comprises 13 residues. The V end was cut by 3 bases, the J end by 3 bases, with 3 bases between. Germline V gene lookup returns CDR1 MNHEY and CDR2 SMNVEV (reference sequence).

This clonotype occurred many times. The CDR3 is CASSIESAWDQPQHF. CDR3 bases: TGTGCCAGTAGTATAGAGTCAGCCTGGGATCAGCCCCAGCATTTT. The chain is built from TRBV19 and TRBJ1-5; D gene ambiguous. Germline V gene data show CDR1 as LNHDA and CDR2 as SQIVND (reference sequence). V gave up 0 bases and J gave up 5 bases, with 11 bases separating them. This CDR3 has 15 amino acids. Based on the CDR3 plus reference TRBV19 and TRBJ1-5, the full variable domain is DGGITQSPKYLFRKEGQNVTLSCEQNLNHDAMYWYRQDPGQGLRLIYYSQIVNDFQKGDIAEGYSVSREKKESFPLTVTSAQKNPTAFYLCASSIESAWDQPQHFGDGTRLSIL.

As concerns this clonotype: A read error may account for a junction end that differs from germline. The rearrangement joins TRBV29-1 to TRBJ1-2; no definite D call. This CDR3 has 13 residues. Per germline, CDR1 SQVTM and CDR2 ANQGSEA. CDR3 protein: CSLIGPTNYGHTF. DNA for the CDR3: TGCAGTCTCATAGGGCCCACTAACTATGGCCACACCTTC.

Ten or more counts support this clonotype. The CDR3 coding sequence is TGCAGTGCTTGTCCCCCACAGCGGGAGTTGAATGAGCAGTTCTTC. Translation gives CSACPPQRELNEQFF. This chain connects TRBV20-1 to TRBJ2-1; the match to TRBD2 covers 8 bases. After removal of 5 bases from V and 7 bases from J, the junction contained 13 bases not matched to a gene. This CDR3 region has 15 residues. CDR1 is DFQATT and CDR2 is SNEGSKA in the germline V gene (reference sequence).

This clonotype has a count of ten or more. The chain couples TRBV29-1 to TRBJ1-1, with D unresolved. CDR3 length: 13 residues. Trimming cost V 5 bases and J 1 base, with 11 bases left between them. Looked up from germline, CDR1 is SQVTM and CDR2 is ANQGSEA. The CDR3 region has the DNA TGCAGCGTTTACCCTCAGCAGAACACTGAAGCTTTCTTT. Translated, it gives CSVYPQQNTEAFF.

This clonotype was detected many times. The chain combines TRBV9 with TRBJ1-2; TRBD1 is a possible D gene (5 bases). The CDR3 length is 15 residues. In germline, CDR1 is SGDLS, CDR2 YYNGEE. Trimming left V 4 bases short and J 6 bases short, with 19 bases between. CDR3 in DNA: TGTGCCAGCAGCTCTAGGCGGCGGGGCTTGGATGGCTACACCTTC. Its protein product is CASSSRRRGLDGYTF.

This clonotype occurred many times. For the CDR3, the DNA is TGTGCCAGCAGCCATGAGATAACAGATACGCAGTATTTT. Protein: CASSHEITDTQYF. J is TRBJ2-3 and V is TRBV7-9; no clear D gene. This CDR3 contains 13 residues. Trimming left V 5 bases short and J 3 bases short, with 9 bases between. Per germline, CDR1 SEHNR and CDR2 FQNEAQ (reference sequence).